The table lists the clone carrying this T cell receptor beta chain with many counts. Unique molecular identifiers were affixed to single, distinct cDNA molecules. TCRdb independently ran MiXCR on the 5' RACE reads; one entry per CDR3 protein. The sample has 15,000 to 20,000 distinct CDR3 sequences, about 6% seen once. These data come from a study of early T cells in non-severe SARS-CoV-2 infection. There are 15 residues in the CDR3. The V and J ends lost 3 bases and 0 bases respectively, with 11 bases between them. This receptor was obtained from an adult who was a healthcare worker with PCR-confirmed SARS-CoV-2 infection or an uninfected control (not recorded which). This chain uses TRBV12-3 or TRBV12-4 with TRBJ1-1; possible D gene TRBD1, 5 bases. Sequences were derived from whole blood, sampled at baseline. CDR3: CASSFKARVNTEAFF. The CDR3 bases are TGTGCCAGCAGTTTCAAGGCCAGGGTGAACACTGAAGCTTTCTTT.